These T cell receptor beta chains were read from a single sample in a study of response to subunit inactivated influenza vaccine. TCRdb processed the RT-PCR reads anew with MiXCR; each CDR3 protein has one entry. Of about 540,000 distinct CDR3 sequences listed, 14% are singletons. This material consisted of PBMCs from blood, taken roughly 12 days after vaccination. Every receptor here comes from a man aged 45-65 years who received an inactivated influenza vaccine. Each CDR3 is given with its conserved first and last residue. A D gene is named only where the DNA matches it firmly. Clone sizes are given selectively: once, few, many, or a class where the clone is expanded.

v_gene	d_gene	abundance	j_gene	CDR3nt	CDR3aa
TRBV6-2/TRBV6-3	TRBD2	few	TRBJ2-7	TGTGCCAGCAGCTACCCCAGCGGGGGCACGCAATACGAGCAGTACTTC	CASSYPSGGTQYEQYF
TRBV10-3	-	few	TRBJ2-7	TGTGCCACGCAACCTCCAGGGAGGAGCGAGCAGTACTTC	CATQPPGRSEQYF
TRBV7-2	-	few	TRBJ1-1	TGTGCCAGCAGCGTTGACCGACTAATGAACACTGAAGCTTTCTTT	CASSVDRLMNTEAFF
TRBV5-1	-	-	TRBJ2-6	TGCGCCAGCAGCCAAATAGGGGGATCCGGGGCCAACGTCCTGACTTTC	CASSQIGGSGANVLTF
TRBV2	-	few	TRBJ2-2	TGTGCCAGCAGCCCCCTCGTGACTATCACCGGGGAGCTGTTTTTT	CASSPLVTITGELFF
TRBV20-1	-	few	TRBJ1-6	TGCAGTGCTAGGACAGATTATAATTCACCCCTCCACTTT	CSARTDYNSPLHF
TRBV28	-	few	TRBJ2-1	TGTGCCAGCAGTCCTATTACTGGGTCATTAGGTAATGAGCAGTTCTTC	CASSPITGSLGNEQFF
TRBV7-2	TRBD2	-	TRBJ2-1	TGTGCCAGCAGCTTAATGGCGGGCGGGGGGTCTGAGCAGTTCTTC	CASSLMAGGGSEQFF
TRBV7-8	-	-	TRBJ2-5	TGTGCCAGCAGCTTACCGTTTGTGGCCCAGCAAGAGACCCAGTACTTC	CASSLPFVAQQETQYF
TRBV19	TRBD2	few	TRBJ2-7	TGTGCCAGTAGTAAGGAAGCGGGAGAAGTCTACGAGCAGTACTTC	CASSKEAGEVYEQYF
TRBV5-1	-	-	TRBJ1-4	TGCGCCAGCAGCTTGGAGGCGCAGCCCCGAAAAAAACTGTTTTTT	CASSLEAQPRKKLFF
TRBV5-1	-	-	TRBJ2-2	TGCGCCAGCAGCTTCGGGGGGCGAGGGACCGGGGAGCTGTTTTTT	CASSFGGRGTGELFF
TRBV20-1	-	-	TRBJ2-3	TGCAGTGCTAGTAAACAGGGAACAGATACGCAGTATTTT	CSASKQGTDTQYF
TRBV20-1	-	-	TRBJ1-4	TGCAGCGCGAGGGGCGGCGGTGAAAAACTGTTTTTT	CSARGGGEKLFF
TRBV7-2	TRBD2	-	TRBJ2-3	TGTGCCAGCAGCTTGACTAGCGGGGGGATAACATATACGCAGTATTTT	CASSLTSGGITYTQYF
TRBV29-1	TRBD1	few	TRBJ1-1	TGCAGCGTGCTGACAGGGGGGACGGTTGGAGCTTTCTTT	CSVLTGGTVGAFF
TRBV7-2	-	few	TRBJ2-5	TGTGCCAGCAGGATCCAAGAGACCCAGTACTTC	CASRIQETQYF
TRBV5-1	-	-	TRBJ2-1	TGCGCCAGCAGCTTGGCCGGGGCGGACTACAATGAGCAGTTCTTC	CASSLAGADYNEQFF
TRBV24-1	TRBD2	few	TRBJ2-2	TGTGCCACCAGTGACGCCGGGAGGGGCGGGGCCGGGGAGCTGTTTTTT	CATSDAGRGGAGELFF
TRBV5-1	TRBD1	-	TRBJ1-1	TGCGCCAGCAGCAGGACAGGGCTAGGTGAAGCTTTCTTT	CASSRTGLGEAFF
TRBV5-1	TRBD1	many	TRBJ2-1	TGCGCCAGCAGCCCCGGACAGGGTCACAATGAGCAGTTCTTC	CASSPGQGHNEQFF
TRBV10-3	TRBD2	-	TRBJ2-2	TGTGCCATCAGTGAGTCGGGGGGACTAGCGGTCTCCGGGGAGCTGTTTTTT	CAISESGGLAVSGELFF
TRBV4-2	-	-	TRBJ2-5	TGTGCCAGCAGCCAAGTGGGGGCCGACGACGGGCAGACCCAGTACTTC	CASSQVGADDGQTQYF
TRBV7-2	-	few	TRBJ2-3	TGTGCCAGCAGACATCTCCCGGGGGAAACAGATACGCAGTATTTT	CASRHLPGETDTQYF